The text below deals with one TCR beta chain. The record originates from a study of blood T cell repertoires in COVID-19. About the research overall: Both acute and convalescent COVID-19 samples were obtained from the United States, Italy and Spain. Nucleic acid was either cDNA or gDNA, and it came from T cells, B-cell-depleted T cells, or PBMCs.

V was cut by 4 bases and J by 4 bases, with 16 bases left in between. The CDR3 is made up of 15 amino acids. In germline, CDR1 is MNHEY, CDR2 SVGAGI. Some clones are missing from TCRdb's copy, which holds only in-frame ones; the method was immunoSEQ multiplex PCR. This sample has some 180,000 clones, with about 86% found just once. This chain uses TRBV6-5 with TRBJ1-2; D ambiguous. Sample: peripheral blood. This clonotype was sampled from a man aged 70-80 years with active or convalescent COVID-19. The chain's CDR3 is CASSSSGRPSYGYTF. The CDR3 nucleotides are TGTGCCAGCAGTTCCTCCGGCAGACCTAGCTATGGCTACACCTTC.